The 13 T cell receptor beta chains below all came from one sample that was sequenced in a study of cytomegalovirus exposure and HLA in healthy donors. The PCR ran on 60 Vbeta and 13 Jbeta primers. The data were produced by immunoSEQ multiplex PCR, yet TCRdb's version contains in-frame clones alone and is incomplete. The table includes roughly 130,000 clones, around 83% detected once. The sequenced sample consisted of PBMCs. All receptors come from a human donor in good health.

J is TRBJ2-7 and V is TRBV2, with 11 bases fitting TRBD2. This CDR3 region has 14 residues. Trimming removed 3 bases from V and 5 bases from J; junction bases left unmatched: 3. In germline, CDR1 is SNHLY, CDR2 FYNNEI. CDR3 protein: CASSEGLAVHEQYF. The CDR3 DNA reads TGTGCCAGCAGTGAGGGACTAGCGGTCCACGAGCAGTACTTC.

The rearrangement links TRBV29-1 to TRBJ2-5, with D perhaps matching TRBD1 (6 bases). There are 13 residues in the CDR3. The germline V gene encodes CDR1 SQVTM and CDR2 ANQGSEA. Trimming shortened V by 3 bases and J by 5 bases, and 13 bases separated the two germline ends. The CDR3 region is CSVEVHRAETQYF. The CDR3, as DNA: TGCAGCGTTGAGGTTCACAGGGCCGAGACCCAGTACTTC.

In this sample, this clone turned up a few times. CDR3 nucleotide sequence: TGTGCCAGCAGCCCGGACAGACCTAACTACGAGCAGTACTTC. Translated: CASSPDRPNYEQYF. The chain carries TRBV5-5 and TRBJ2-7, with D possibly TRBD1 on 6 matching bases. Trimming took 4 bases from V and 3 from J, leaving 14 bases between them. The CDR3 has 14 residues. Germline CDR1 SGHKS, CDR2 YYEKEE (reference sequence).

This clone was observed once. The gene calls are TRBV5-1 and TRBJ2-5; TRBD2 matches at 11 bases. CDR3 size: 17 residues. Unmatched junction bases numbered 9, after V lost 4 bases and J lost 1 base. The V gene's germline CDR1 is SGHRS and CDR2 YFSETQ. The chain's CDR3 is CASSPPLLAGGQETQYF. As DNA, the CDR3 is TGCGCCAGCAGCCCGCCCCTGCTAGCGGGGGGCCAAGAGACCCAGTACTTC.

This chain links TRBV7-3 with TRBJ1-3, with D possibly TRBD1 on 5 matching bases. This CDR3 comprises 15 residues. Per the germline V gene, CDR1 is SGHTA and CDR2 is FQGTGA. V lost 6 bases and J lost 4, with 16 bases in between. DNA of the CDR3: TGTGCCAGCAGGACGGGGGGATTTCGCGGAAACACCATATATTTT. Protein product: CASRTGGFRGNTIYF.

The chain links TRBV5-6 to TRBJ2-5; 8 nucleotides line up with TRBD2. CDR3 length: 16 residues. The junction had 9 bases not matched to a gene; V was cut back by 0 bases and J by 5 bases. Germline CDR1 SGHDT, CDR2 YYEEEE. Here the CDR3 DNA reads TGTGCCAGCAGCTTGGGTGTCGGGGGGGCCGAGGAGACCCAGTACTTC. It encodes CASSLGVGGAEETQYF.

For the CDR3, the DNA is TGTGCCAGCAGCCCACAGGTCTATCCTGGAAACACCATATATTTT. This sequence encodes CASSPQVYPGNTIYF. The chain joins TRBV11-2 to TRBJ1-3; the D gene is possibly TRBD1 (5 bases). Germline V CDR1 and CDR2: SGHAT, FQNNGV. V was shortened by 5 bases and J by 2 bases, with 13 bases between the two germline ends. This CDR3 spans 15 amino acids.

V usage is TRBV10-2 and J usage is TRBJ2-7; TRBD1 agrees at 9 bases. There are 14 residues in the CDR3. V lost 6 bases and J lost 3; bases outside the gene matches: 6. Germline loops: CDR1 WSHSY, CDR2 SAAADI. In nucleotides, the CDR3 is TGCGCCAGCAGAGCAGGACAGGGGAACTACGAGCAGTACTTC. As protein: CASRAGQGNYEQYF.

This clone appeared a single time. V gene TRBV29-1 combines with J gene TRBJ2-5; maybe TRBD1 (6 bases). The CDR3 has 13 residues. Trimming stripped 6 bases from V and 2 bases from J, with 13 bases between. Germline V gene lookup returns CDR1 SQVTM and CDR2 ANQGSEA. CDR3 nucleotides: TGCAGCGTGGCGGACAGCATACAAGAGACCCAGTACTTC. It encodes CSVADSIQETQYF.

This chain links TRBV9 with TRBJ1-5, with D possibly TRBD1 on 6 matching bases. Germline V gives CDR1 SGDLS, CDR2 YYNGEE. The CDR3 spans 13 residues. V was cut by 1 base and J by 6 bases, with 8 bases left in between. CDR3 DNA: TGTGCCAGCAGCGTACAGGACAGTCAGCCCCAGCATTTT. This gives the protein CASSVQDSQPQHF.

The chain joins TRBV18 to TRBJ1-1; tentative D call: TRBD1 (6 bases). Between the trimmed V and J ends, which lost 5 bases and 4 bases, there was a span of 14 bases. The CDR3 is made up of 14 amino acids. The germline V gene encodes CDR1 KGHSH and CDR2 LQKENI. Here the CDR3 DNA reads TGTGCCAGCTCATCCCGGGACAAAATCACTGAAGCTTTCTTT. It codes for CASSSRDKITEAFF. Complete variable domain (other parts from reference TRBV18 and TRBJ1-1): NAGVMQNPRHLVRRRGQEARLRCSPMKGHSHVYWYRQLPEEGLKFMVYLQKENIIDESGMPKERFSAEFPKEGPSILRIQQVVRGDSAAYFCASSSRDKITEAFFGQGTRLTVV.

This clone appeared once. This rearrangement joins TRBV5-6 to TRBJ2-1; 8 nucleotides agree with TRBD1. Germline values: CDR1 SGHDT, CDR2 YYEEEE. This CDR3 is 16 amino acids long. J gave up 7 bases and V 3 bases, and 12 bases lay outside the gene matches. CDR3 sequence reads: CASSWPGPGGVNEQFF. DNA for the CDR3: TGTGCCAGCAGCTGGCCGGGTCCAGGGGGCGTTAATGAGCAGTTCTTC.

This clone was picked up one time. The chain carries TRBV27 and TRBJ2-7; D is unresolved. The germline V gene encodes CDR1 MNHEY and CDR2 SMNVEV (reference sequence). The CDR3 has 13 residues. Trimming pared 4 bases from V and 3 bases from J, leaving 10 bases between. In DNA, the CDR3 is TGTGCCAGCAGTTATTCCGACTTCTACGAGCAGTACTTC. Translation: CASSYSDFYEQYF.